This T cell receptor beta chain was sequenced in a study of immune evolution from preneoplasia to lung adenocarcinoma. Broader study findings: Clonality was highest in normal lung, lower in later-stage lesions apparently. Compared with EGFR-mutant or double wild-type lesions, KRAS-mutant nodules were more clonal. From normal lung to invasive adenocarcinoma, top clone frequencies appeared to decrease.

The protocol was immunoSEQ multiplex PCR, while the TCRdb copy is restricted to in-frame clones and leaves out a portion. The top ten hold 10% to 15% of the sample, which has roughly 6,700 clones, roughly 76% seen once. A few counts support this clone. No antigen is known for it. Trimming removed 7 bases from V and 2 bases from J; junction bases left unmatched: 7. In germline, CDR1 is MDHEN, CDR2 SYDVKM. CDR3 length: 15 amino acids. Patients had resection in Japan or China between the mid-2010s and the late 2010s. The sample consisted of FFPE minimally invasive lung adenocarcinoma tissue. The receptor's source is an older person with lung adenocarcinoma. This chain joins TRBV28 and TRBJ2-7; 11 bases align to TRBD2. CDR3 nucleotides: TGTGCCAGCAAAAGACTAGCGGGAACTACCTACGAGCAGTACTTC. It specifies CASKRLAGTTYEQYF.